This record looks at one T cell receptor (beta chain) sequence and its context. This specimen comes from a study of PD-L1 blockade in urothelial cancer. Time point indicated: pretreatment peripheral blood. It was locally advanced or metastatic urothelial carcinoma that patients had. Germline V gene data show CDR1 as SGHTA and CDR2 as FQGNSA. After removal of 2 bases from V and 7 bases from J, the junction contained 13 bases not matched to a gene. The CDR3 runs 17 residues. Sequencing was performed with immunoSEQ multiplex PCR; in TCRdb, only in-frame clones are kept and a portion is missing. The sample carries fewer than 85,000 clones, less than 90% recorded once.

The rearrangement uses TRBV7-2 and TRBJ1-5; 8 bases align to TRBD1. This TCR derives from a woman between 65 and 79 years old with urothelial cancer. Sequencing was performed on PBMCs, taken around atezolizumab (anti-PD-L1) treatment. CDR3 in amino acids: CASSLNPGAGGGQPQHF. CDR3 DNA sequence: TGTGCCAGCAGCTTAAACCCCGGGGCAGGGGGCGGGCAGCCCCAGCATTTT.